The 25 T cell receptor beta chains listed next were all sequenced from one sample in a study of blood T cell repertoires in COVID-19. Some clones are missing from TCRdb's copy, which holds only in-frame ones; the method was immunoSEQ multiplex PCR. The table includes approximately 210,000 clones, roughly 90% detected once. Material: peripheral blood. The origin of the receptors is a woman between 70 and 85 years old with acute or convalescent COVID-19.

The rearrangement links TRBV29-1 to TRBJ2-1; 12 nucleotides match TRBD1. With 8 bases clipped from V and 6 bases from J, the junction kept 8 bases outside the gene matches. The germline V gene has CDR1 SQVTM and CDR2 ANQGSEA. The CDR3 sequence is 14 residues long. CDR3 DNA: TGCAGCATAGACCGGGACAGGGGGCCCAATGAGCAGTTCTTC. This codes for CSIDRDRGPNEQFF.

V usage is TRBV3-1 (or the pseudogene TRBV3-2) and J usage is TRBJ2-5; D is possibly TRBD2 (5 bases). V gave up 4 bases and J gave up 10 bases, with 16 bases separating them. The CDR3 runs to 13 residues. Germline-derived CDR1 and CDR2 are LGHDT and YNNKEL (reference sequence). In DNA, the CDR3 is TGTGCCAGCAGCCCGAGCGGCGGGCCAGACCAGTACTTC. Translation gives CASSPSGGPDQYF.

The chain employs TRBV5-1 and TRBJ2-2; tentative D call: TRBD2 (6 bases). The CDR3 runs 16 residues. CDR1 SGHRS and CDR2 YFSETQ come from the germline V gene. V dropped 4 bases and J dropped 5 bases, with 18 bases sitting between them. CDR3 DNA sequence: TGCGCCAGCAGCGTCTTAGCAGGCGGGGATACCGGGGAGCTGTTTTTT. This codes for CASSVLAGGDTGELFF.

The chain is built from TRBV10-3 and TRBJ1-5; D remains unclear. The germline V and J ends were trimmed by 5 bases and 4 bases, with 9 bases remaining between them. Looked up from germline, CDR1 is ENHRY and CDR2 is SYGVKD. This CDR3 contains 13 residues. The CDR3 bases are TGTGCCATCAGTACCGGGAAAAATCAGCCCCAGCATTTT. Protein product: CAISTGKNQPQHF.

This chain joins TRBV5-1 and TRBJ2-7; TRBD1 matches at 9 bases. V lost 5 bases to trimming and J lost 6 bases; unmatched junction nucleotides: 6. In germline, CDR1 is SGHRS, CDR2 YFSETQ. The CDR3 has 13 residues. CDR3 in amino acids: CASRVDRGSEQYF. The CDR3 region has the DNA TGCGCCAGCAGGGTCGACAGGGGGAGCGAGCAGTACTTC.

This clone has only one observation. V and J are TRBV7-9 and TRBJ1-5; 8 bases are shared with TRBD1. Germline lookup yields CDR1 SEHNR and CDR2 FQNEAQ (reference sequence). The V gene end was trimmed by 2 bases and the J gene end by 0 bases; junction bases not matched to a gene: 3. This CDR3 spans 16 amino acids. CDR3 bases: TGTGCCAGCAGCTTATGGACAGGGCTTAGCAATCAGCCCCAGCATTTT. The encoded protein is CASSLWTGLSNQPQHF. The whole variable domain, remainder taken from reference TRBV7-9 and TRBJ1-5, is DTGVSQNPRHKITKRGQNVTFRCDPISEHNRLYWYRQTLGQGPEFLTYFQNEAQLEKSRLLSDRFSAERPKGSFSTLEIQRTEQGDSAMYLCASSLWTGLSNQPQHFGDGTRLSIL.

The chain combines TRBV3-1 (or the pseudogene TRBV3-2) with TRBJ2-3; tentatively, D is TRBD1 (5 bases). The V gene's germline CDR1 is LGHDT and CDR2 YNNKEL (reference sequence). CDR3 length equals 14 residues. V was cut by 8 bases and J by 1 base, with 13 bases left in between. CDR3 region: CASGREGGTDTQYF. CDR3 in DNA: TGTGCCAGCGGCAGGGAAGGGGGCACAGATACGCAGTATTTT.

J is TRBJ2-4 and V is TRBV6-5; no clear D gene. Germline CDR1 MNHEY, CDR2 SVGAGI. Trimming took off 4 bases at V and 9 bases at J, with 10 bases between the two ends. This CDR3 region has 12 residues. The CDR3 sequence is CASSSHGGIQYF. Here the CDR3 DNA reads TGTGCCAGCAGTTCCCACGGCGGCATTCAGTACTTC.

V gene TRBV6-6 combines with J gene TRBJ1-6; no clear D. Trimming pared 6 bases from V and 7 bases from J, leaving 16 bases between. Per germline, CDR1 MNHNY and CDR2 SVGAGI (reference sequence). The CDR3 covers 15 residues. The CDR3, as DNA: TGTGCCAGCAGATCCGCCTTGACGGGGAATTCACCCCTCCACTTT. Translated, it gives CASRSALTGNSPLHF.

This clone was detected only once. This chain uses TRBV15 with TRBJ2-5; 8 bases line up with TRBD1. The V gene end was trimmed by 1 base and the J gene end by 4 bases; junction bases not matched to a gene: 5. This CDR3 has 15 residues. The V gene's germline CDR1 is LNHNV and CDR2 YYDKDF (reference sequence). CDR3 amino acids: CATSRATGGRETQYF. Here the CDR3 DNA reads TGTGCCACCAGCAGAGCAACAGGGGGGCGAGAGACCCAGTACTTC.

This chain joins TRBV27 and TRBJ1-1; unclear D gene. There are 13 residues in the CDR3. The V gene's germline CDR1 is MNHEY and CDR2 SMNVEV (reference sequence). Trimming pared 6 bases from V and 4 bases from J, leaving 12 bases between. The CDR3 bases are TGTGCCAGCAGGGCATACCCTGGCACTGAAGCTTTCTTT. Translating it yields CASRAYPGTEAFF.

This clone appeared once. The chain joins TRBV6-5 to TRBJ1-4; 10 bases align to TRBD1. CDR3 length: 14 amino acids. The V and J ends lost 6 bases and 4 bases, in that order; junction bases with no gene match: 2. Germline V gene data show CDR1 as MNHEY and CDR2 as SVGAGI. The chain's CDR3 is CASRGTGDNEKLFF. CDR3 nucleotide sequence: TGTGCCAGCAGGGGGACAGGGGATAATGAAAAACTGTTTTTT.

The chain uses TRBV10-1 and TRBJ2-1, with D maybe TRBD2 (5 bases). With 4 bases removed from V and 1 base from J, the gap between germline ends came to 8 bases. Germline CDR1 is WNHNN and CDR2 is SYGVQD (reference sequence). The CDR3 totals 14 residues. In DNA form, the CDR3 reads TGCGCCAGCAGTGTGGACTCATCCTACAATGAGCAGTTCTTC. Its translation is CASSVDSSYNEQFF.

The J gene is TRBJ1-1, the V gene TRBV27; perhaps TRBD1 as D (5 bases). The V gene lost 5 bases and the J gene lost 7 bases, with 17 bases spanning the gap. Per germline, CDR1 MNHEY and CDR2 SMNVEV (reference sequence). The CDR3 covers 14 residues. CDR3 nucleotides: TGTGCCAGCAGTCGTCGGACCTCAGGGAATGAAGCTTTCTTT. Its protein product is CASSRRTSGNEAFF.

The CDR3 DNA reads as TGTGCCAGCAGTCCCAGCAGGGGAAACACCATATATTTT. Translating it yields CASSPSRGNTIYF. This sequence joins TRBV12-3 or TRBV12-4 and TRBJ1-3; unclear D gene. The CDR3 contains 13 residues. V gave up 5 bases and J gave up 4 bases, with 9 bases separating them.

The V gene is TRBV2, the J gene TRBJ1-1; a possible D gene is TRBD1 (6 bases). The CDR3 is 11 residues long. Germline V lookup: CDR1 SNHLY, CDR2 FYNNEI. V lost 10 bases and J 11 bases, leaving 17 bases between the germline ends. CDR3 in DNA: TGTGCCATCGGTACTCGGGACAAGGCTTTCTTT. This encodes CAIGTRDKAFF.

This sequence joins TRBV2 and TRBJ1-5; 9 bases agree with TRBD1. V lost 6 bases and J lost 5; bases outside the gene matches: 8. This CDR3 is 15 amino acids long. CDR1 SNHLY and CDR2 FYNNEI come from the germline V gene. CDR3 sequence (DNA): TGTGCCAGCAGCGAGGACAGGGGAAGGTATCAGCCCCAGCATTTT. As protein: CASSEDRGRYQPQHF.

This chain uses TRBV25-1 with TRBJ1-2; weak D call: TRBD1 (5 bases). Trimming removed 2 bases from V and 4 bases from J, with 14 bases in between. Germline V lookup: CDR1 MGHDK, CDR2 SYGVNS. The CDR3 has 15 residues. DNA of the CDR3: TGTGCCAGCAGTGAAAACAGGAGGGGCATCTATGGCTACACCTTC. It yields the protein CASSENRRGIYGYTF.

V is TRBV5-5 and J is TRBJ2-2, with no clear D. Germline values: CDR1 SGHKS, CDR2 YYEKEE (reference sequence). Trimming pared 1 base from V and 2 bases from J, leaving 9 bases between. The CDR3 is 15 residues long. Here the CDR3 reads CASSLFSFNTGELFF. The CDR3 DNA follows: TGTGCCAGCAGCTTGTTCAGTTTTAACACCGGGGAGCTGTTTTTT. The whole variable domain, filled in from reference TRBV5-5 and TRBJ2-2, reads DAGVTQSPTHLIKTRGQQVTLRCSPISGHKSVSWYQQVLGQGPQFIFQYYEKEERGRGNFPDRFSARQFPNYSSELNVNALLLGDSALYLCASSLFSFNTGELFFGEGSRLTVL.

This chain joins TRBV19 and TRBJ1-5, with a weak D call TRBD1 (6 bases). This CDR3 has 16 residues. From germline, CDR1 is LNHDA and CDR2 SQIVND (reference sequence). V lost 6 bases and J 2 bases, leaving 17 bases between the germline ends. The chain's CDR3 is CASSFYGGAGNQPQHF. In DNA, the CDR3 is TGTGCCAGTAGCTTCTACGGGGGGGCAGGCAATCAGCCCCAGCATTTT.

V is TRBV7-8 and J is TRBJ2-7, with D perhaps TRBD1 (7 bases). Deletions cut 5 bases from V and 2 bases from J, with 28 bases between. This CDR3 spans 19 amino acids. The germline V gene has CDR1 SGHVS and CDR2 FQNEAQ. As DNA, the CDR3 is TGTGCCAGCAGCCGCCCCCGGGGGTTCATGGGACAGAGAACCTACGAGCAGTACTTC. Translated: CASSRPRGFMGQRTYEQYF.

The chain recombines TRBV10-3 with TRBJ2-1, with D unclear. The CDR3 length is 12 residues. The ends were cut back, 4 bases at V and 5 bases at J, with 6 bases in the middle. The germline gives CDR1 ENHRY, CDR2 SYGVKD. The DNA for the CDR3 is TGTGCCATCAGTGGATTAGACAATGAGCAGTTCTTC. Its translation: CAISGLDNEQFF.

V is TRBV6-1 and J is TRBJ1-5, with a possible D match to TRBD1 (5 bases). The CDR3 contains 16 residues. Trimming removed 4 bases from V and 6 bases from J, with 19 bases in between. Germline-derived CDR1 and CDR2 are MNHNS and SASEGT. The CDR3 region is CASSGGSGVTAQPQHF. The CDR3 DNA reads TGTGCCAGCAGTGGTGGTTCGGGGGTGACCGCTCAGCCCCAGCATTTT.

The CDR3 sequence is CASSLLYRVGVSGANVLTF. The DNA of the CDR3 is TGTGCCAGCAGCCTGTTGTACAGGGTGGGGGTTTCTGGGGCCAACGTCCTGACTTTC. The chain links TRBV5-6 to TRBJ2-6, with D possibly being TRBD1 (6 bases). The CDR3 totals 19 residues. Germline CDR1 SGHDT, CDR2 YYEEEE. Trimming took 4 bases from V and 1 from J, leaving 21 bases between them.

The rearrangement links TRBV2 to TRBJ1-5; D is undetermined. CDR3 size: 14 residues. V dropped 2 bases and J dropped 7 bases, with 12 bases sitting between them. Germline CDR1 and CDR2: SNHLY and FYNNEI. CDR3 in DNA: TGTGCCAGCAGTGAAACCGGGAGGCGACAGCCCCAGCATTTT. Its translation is CASSETGRRQPQHF. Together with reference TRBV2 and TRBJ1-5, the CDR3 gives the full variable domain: EPEVTQTPSHQVTQMGQEVILRCVPISNHLYFYWYRQILGQKVEFLVSFYNNEISEKSEIFDDQFSVERPDGSNFTLKIRSTKLEDSAMYFCASSETGRRQPQHFGDGTRLSIL.